This TCR beta chain was obtained from a study of cytomegalovirus exposure and HLA in healthy donors. Findings of the study overall: A previous analysis found most TCR beta V segments productive roughly 87% or roughly 30% of the time.

Trimming left V 4 bases short and J 9 bases short, with 19 bases between. Germline CDR1 and CDR2: SGHDN and FVKESK. The CDR3 loop spans 14 amino acids. It was with 60 Vbeta and 13 Jbeta primers that the PCR ran. In the authors' methods: Around 9.9 million shared chains were among the about 80 million unique TCR beta chains that a later analysis counted. TCRdb's table, derived via immunoSEQ multiplex PCR, lists solely in-frame clones and lacks some. V, J and clone size are taken as reported in that table, and D and trimming were inferred from the DNA itself. There are around 94,000 clones in the sample; roughly three fifths occur only once, and about 4.9% lies in the top ten. Notes on this clone: The antigen is undetermined.

This sequence was found in a human donor in good health. Sequenced input: PBMCs. This chain joins TRBV14 and TRBJ2-7, with D possibly TRBD2 on 6 matching bases. The CDR3 sequence: CASSLGTALGVQYF. Written as DNA, the CDR3 is TGTGCCAGCAGCCTAGGGACTGCGCTAGGGGTGCAGTACTTC.